These T cell receptor beta chains were read from a single sample in a study of T cell repertoires in cytomegalovirus infection. No antigen is known for these receptors. TCRdb re-called the reads through MiXCR, storing one row per CDR3 protein. The sample includes about 480,000 distinct CDR3 sequences, around 35% seen only once; the top ten take under 20%. The sequencing here drew on cultured PBMCs, taken from culture after CMV antigen stimulation. Source of these receptors: a human donor in good health (CMV status not recorded). Some clones in this sample may be carry-over from other donors' samples. CDR3s include the opening cysteine and the closing phenylalanine or tryptophan. A D gene is named only where the DNA matches it firmly. Rows may omit the clone size; those that give it use once, few, many or a size class.

D gene	clone size	J gene	V gene	CDR3 protein	CDR3 DNA
NA	many	TRBJ2-3	TRBV7-2	CASSLQGFRRGADTQYF	TGTGCCAGCAGCTTACAGGGTTTCCGGAGGGGCGCAGATACGCAGTATTTT
TRBD1	many	TRBJ1-5	TRBV7-2	CASSPRDRGNQPQHF	TGTGCCAGCAGCCCTCGGGACAGGGGCAATCAGCCCCAGCATTTT
TRBD2	few	TRBJ2-7	TRBV24-1	CATSIAGRDEQYF	TGTGCCACCAGCATAGCGGGACGGGACGAGCAGTACTTC
TRBD1	NA	TRBJ1-6	TRBV10-2	CASSRPDRGYSPLHF	TGCGCCAGCAGCAGGCCCGACAGGGGATATTCACCCCTCCACTTT
NA	many	TRBJ2-3	TRBV7-6	CASTRSSGSTDTQYF	TGTGCCAGCACCAGATCCAGCGGGAGCACAGATACGCAGTATTTT
NA	few	TRBJ2-7	TRBV12-3/TRBV12-4	CASSPTQPMGTLLYEQYF	TGTGCCAGCAGTCCTACCCAGCCGATGGGGACCCTTTTATACGAGCAGTACTTC
NA	few	TRBJ1-4	TRBV6-1	CASRKGTDKNEKLFF	TGTGCCAGCAGAAAAGGGACGGATAAAAATGAAAAACTGTTTTTT
TRBD2	NA	TRBJ2-1	TRBV7-2	CASSLALSGSGNEQFF	TGTGCCAGCAGCTTAGCGCTCAGCGGGAGTGGCAATGAGCAGTTCTTC
NA	few	TRBJ2-1	TRBV7-9	CASSMMGSNEQFF	TGTGCCAGCAGCATGATGGGGTCCAATGAGCAGTTCTTC
TRBD1	NA	TRBJ1-6	TRBV6-2/TRBV6-3	CASKWTGRDSPLHF	TGTGCCAGCAAATGGACAGGGCGCGATTCACCCCTCCACTTT
NA	NA	TRBJ2-1	TRBV28	CASSTTGEGLVNEQFF	TGTGCCAGCAGTACGACTGGTGAAGGGTTGGTGAATGAGCAGTTCTTC
NA	few	TRBJ2-6	TRBV28	CASRETGGANVLTF	TGTGCCAGCAGGGAAACGGGAGGGGCCAACGTCCTGACTTTC
TRBD1	few	TRBJ2-5	TRBV7-6	CASSLGGQGTQETQYF	TGTGCCAGCAGCTTAGGGGGACAGGGGACCCAAGAGACCCAGTACTTC
NA	few	TRBJ2-3	TRBV6-4	CASSDGGTGRDTQYF	TGTGCCAGCAGTGACGGAGGGACGGGGAGAGATACGCAGTATTTT
TRBD2	many	TRBJ2-5	TRBV12-5	CASGLVRGLADQETQYF	TGTGCTAGTGGTTTGGTACGCGGACTAGCGGATCAAGAGACCCAGTACTTC
NA	few	TRBJ1-2	TRBV4-1	CASSQEGLVGGYTF	TGCGCCAGCTCCCAAGAGGGATTGGTTGGTGGCTACACCTTC
NA	many	TRBJ1-3	TRBV7-2	CASSLSGAGNTIYF	TGTGCCAGCAGCTTATCGGGGGCTGGAAACACCATATATTTT
TRBD1	NA	TRBJ1-1	TRBV27	CASRRPGTGRNTEAFF	TGTGCCAGCAGGCGCCCCGGGACAGGGAGGAACACTGAAGCTTTCTTT
TRBD1	NA	TRBJ1-2	TRBV5-6	CASSLVIGFGQGSNYGYTF	TGTGCCAGCAGCTTGGTAATAGGATTCGGACAGGGCTCTAACTATGGCTACACCTTC
NA	few	TRBJ2-3	TRBV6-1	CASRRGTSGASTDTQYF	TGTGCCAGCAGACGGGGGACCTCCGGGGCGAGCACAGATACGCAGTATTTT
TRBD2	NA	TRBJ2-1	TRBV27	CASSLLLAGYNEQFF	TGTGCCAGCAGTTTATTACTAGCGGGTTACAATGAGCAGTTCTTC
NA	few	TRBJ1-1	TRBV7-3	CASSPGAQGNTEAFF	TGTGCCAGCAGCCCAGGGGCCCAGGGGAACACTGAAGCTTTCTTT
TRBD1	NA	TRBJ1-2	TRBV20-1	CSTTGQGNYGYTF	TGCAGCACTACGGGACAGGGAAACTATGGCTACACCTTC
NA	NA	TRBJ2-2	TRBV5-4	CASSFGGQGNTGELFF	TGTGCCAGCAGCTTTGGGGGGCAGGGGAACACCGGGGAGCTGTTTTTT
TRBD1	few	TRBJ2-3	TRBV7-4	CASSLGTGEDTQYF	TGTGCCAGCAGCTTAGGGACAGGGGAGGATACGCAGTATTTT
NA	NA	TRBJ1-5	TRBV19	CASRLGQDRHF	TGTGCCAGTAGGTTAGGGCAGGACCGGCATTTT
NA	NA	TRBJ2-5	TRBV7-3	CASSSIIEETQYF	TGTGCCAGCAGCTCCATAATCGAAGAGACCCAGTACTTC
TRBD1	NA	TRBJ1-5	TRBV6-5	CASKSGTGVSQPQHF	TGTGCCAGCAAGTCTGGGACAGGGGTCAGTCAGCCCCAGCATTTT